This is a list of T cell receptor beta chains from one sample in a study of shared clonotypes between healthy human individuals. The method was immunoSEQ multiplex PCR; TCRdb's version includes in-frame clones alone and lacks a portion of them. The top ten clones hold 0.39% of a sample with more than 2,000,000 clones, over 85% of them seen once. The sequenced sample consisted of naive CD4+ T cells from PBMCs. These receptors originate from a man younger than 35 in good health. Some clones in this sample may be carry-over from other donors' samples. Each CDR3 is given with its conserved first and last residue. The order of the fields is V gene, clone size, D gene, CDR3 length, J gene, CDR3 DNA, CDR3 protein. A D gene is named only where the DNA matches it firmly. Size is omitted from some rows. Given values are once, few, many or a class for expanded clones.

v_gene: TRBV6-5
abundance: NA
d_gene: NA
len: 13
j_gene: TRBJ1-1
CDR3nt: TGTGCCAGCTCATTCAAAGGGGACACTGAAGCTTTCTTT
CDR3aa: CASSFKGDTEAFF

v_gene: TRBV4-1
abundance: NA
d_gene: NA
len: 15
j_gene: TRBJ1-1
CDR3nt: TGCGCCAGCAGCCAACCTGTCCCACCAGAAGCTGAAGCTTTCTTT
CDR3aa: CASSQPVPPEAEAFF

v_gene: TRBV7-8
abundance: NA
d_gene: TRBD1
len: 15
j_gene: TRBJ2-1
CDR3nt: TGTGCCAGCAGCTTGACAGGGCAGTTTAACAATGAGCAGTTCTTC
CDR3aa: CASSLTGQFNNEQFF

v_gene: TRBV10-3
abundance: once
d_gene: NA
len: 16
j_gene: TRBJ1-1
CDR3nt: TGTGCCATCAGTGAGTCGATTGGGCTGCCAAACACTGAAGCTTTCTTT
CDR3aa: CAISESIGLPNTEAFF

v_gene: TRBV18
abundance: NA
d_gene: TRBD1
len: 15
j_gene: TRBJ1-4
CDR3nt: TGTGCCAGCTCACCGCCGGGACAGGCTAATGAAAAACTGTTTTTT
CDR3aa: CASSPPGQANEKLFF

v_gene: TRBV5-1
abundance: NA
d_gene: NA
len: 14
j_gene: TRBJ2-7
CDR3nt: TGCGCCAGCAGCTTGGGGGGTTCGGGGCCCGAGCAGTACTTC
CDR3aa: CASSLGGSGPEQYF

v_gene: TRBV10-3
abundance: NA
d_gene: TRBD1
len: 13
j_gene: TRBJ1-4
CDR3nt: TGTGCCACAACAGGGGGCTATGGTGAAAAACTGTTTTTT
CDR3aa: CATTGGYGEKLFF

v_gene: TRBV5-4
abundance: NA
d_gene: NA
len: 20
j_gene: TRBJ2-7
CDR3nt: TGTGCCAGCAGCAATGACAGGGGATTAGGCGGGAGGAAAAGCTCCTACGAGCAGTACTTC
CDR3aa: CASSNDRGLGGRKSSYEQYF

v_gene: TRBV5-1
abundance: NA
d_gene: NA
len: 14
j_gene: TRBJ2-1
CDR3nt: TGCGCCAGCAGGGGGCTAGTTTCGGACAATGAGCAGTTCTTC
CDR3aa: CASRGLVSDNEQFF

v_gene: TRBV29-1
abundance: few
d_gene: NA
len: 11
j_gene: TRBJ1-1
CDR3nt: TGCAGCGCGGACGGCTACACTGAAGCTTTCTTT
CDR3aa: CSADGYTEAFF

v_gene: TRBV5-4
abundance: NA
d_gene: NA
len: 15
j_gene: TRBJ2-3
CDR3nt: TGTGCCAGCAGCTGGGGAACAGGCCGCACAGATACGCAGTATTTT
CDR3aa: CASSWGTGRTDTQYF

v_gene: TRBV14
abundance: once
d_gene: NA
len: 15
j_gene: TRBJ2-3
CDR3nt: TGTGCCAGCAGCCAAGACCCAACTAGATCAGATACGCAGTATTTT
CDR3aa: CASSQDPTRSDTQYF

v_gene: TRBV5-1
abundance: NA
d_gene: TRBD2
len: 14
j_gene: TRBJ2-2
CDR3nt: TGCGCCAGCGCCCTCCGCGGGAGTGGCGGGGAGCTGTTTTTT
CDR3aa: CASALRGSGGELFF

v_gene: TRBV11-2
abundance: NA
d_gene: NA
len: 17
j_gene: TRBJ2-7
CDR3nt: TGTGCCAGCAGCTTGTTATTGGGATTCTCTCTTAGGGGCGAGCAGTACTTC
CDR3aa: CASSLLLGFSLRGEQYF

v_gene: TRBV5-1
abundance: NA
d_gene: TRBD1
len: 18
j_gene: TRBJ2-7
CDR3nt: TGCGCCAGCAGCCGCGGGACAGGGGGCGCGGGGTCTCCCTACGAGCAGTACTTC
CDR3aa: CASSRGTGGAGSPYEQYF

v_gene: TRBV9
abundance: once
d_gene: NA
len: 15
j_gene: TRBJ2-7
CDR3nt: TGTGCCAGCAGCGTAGCGGGAGTCGCCCCCTACGAGCAGTACTTC
CDR3aa: CASSVAGVAPYEQYF

v_gene: TRBV27
abundance: NA
d_gene: TRBD1
len: 13
j_gene: TRBJ2-7
CDR3nt: TGTGCCAGCAGACGGACAGGAACGGGCGAGCAGTACTTC
CDR3aa: CASRRTGTGEQYF

v_gene: TRBV28
abundance: NA
d_gene: NA
len: 12
j_gene: TRBJ1-5
CDR3nt: TGTGCCAACGGACGGCTAAATCAGCCCCAGCATTTT
CDR3aa: CANGRLNQPQHF

v_gene: TRBV11-1
abundance: NA
d_gene: NA
len: 15
j_gene: TRBJ2-7
CDR3nt: TGTGCCAGCACCAAACAGGCCGGGAGCTCCTACGAGCAGTACTTC
CDR3aa: CASTKQAGSSYEQYF

v_gene: TRBV19
abundance: NA
d_gene: NA
len: 14
j_gene: TRBJ2-7
CDR3nt: TGTGCCAGTAGTATTGGTGGGAGCTCCTACGAGCAGTACTTC
CDR3aa: CASSIGGSSYEQYF

v_gene: TRBV6-1
abundance: NA
d_gene: NA
len: 14
j_gene: TRBJ2-2
CDR3nt: TGTGCCAGCAGAAGACAGATAAACACCGGGGAGCTGTTTTTT
CDR3aa: CASRRQINTGELFF

v_gene: TRBV6-5
abundance: NA
d_gene: TRBD1
len: 15
j_gene: TRBJ2-1
CDR3nt: TGTGCCAGCAGAAGACAGGGGACCTCCTACAATGAGCAGTTCTTC
CDR3aa: CASRRQGTSYNEQFF

v_gene: TRBV27
abundance: NA
d_gene: TRBD1
len: 15
j_gene: TRBJ1-3
CDR3nt: TGTGCCAGCAGTCCGGACAGGGTCTCTGGAAACACCATATATTTT
CDR3aa: CASSPDRVSGNTIYF

v_gene: TRBV28
abundance: NA
d_gene: TRBD2
len: 16
j_gene: TRBJ2-7
CDR3nt: TGTGCCAGCAGTCAGATAGGACTAGCGGGAGGTCCTATCGAATACTTC
CDR3aa: CASSQIGLAGGPIEYF

v_gene: TRBV28
abundance: NA
d_gene: NA
len: 13
j_gene: TRBJ2-7
CDR3nt: TGTGCCAGCAGTTTGGGGCCTTCCTACGAGCAGTACTTC
CDR3aa: CASSLGPSYEQYF